The T cell receptor beta chain described here comes from a study of T-cell reconstitution after alpha-beta-depleted transplantation in children. Notes on this clonotype: This clone may be a read error of a much larger clone one base away.

This sample's TCRbeta library carried unique molecular identifier barcodes. TCRdb passed the PCR reads through MiXCR, listing each CDR3 protein once. The repertoire has about 300,000 distinct CDR3 sequences, about 9.5% of them found once; the top ten carry roughly 7.1%. Germline V gene data show CDR1 as SGHTA and CDR2 as FQGNSA. Trimming left V 1 base short and J 2 bases short, with 8 bases between. This CDR3 comprises 14 residues. This chain uses TRBV7-2 with TRBJ1-2; TRBD1 might be the D (5 bases). The specimen was PBMCs, collected before TCRalphabeta/CD19-depleted stem cell transplant. This sequence was found in a boy younger than two with acute myeloid leukemia, due to receive a stem cell transplant. CDR3 in amino acids: CASSLGGCNYGYTF. Written as DNA, the CDR3 is TGTGCCAGCAGCTTAGGGGGGTGCAACTATGGCTACACCTTC.